Sequencing of this TCR beta chain was carried out in a study of quantifying T cell responses using KT2 cells. Study details: Reverse transcription used primers in the TCR alpha and beta constant regions.

Unfractionated PBMC were spiked with known numbers of KT2 clone cells. The CDR3 loop spans 15 amino acids. The V gene lost 6 bases and the J gene lost 0 bases, with 11 bases spanning the gap. This clonotype was observed many times. A single-stranded UMI oligo with SP2 sequence was ligated to cDNA 3' ends. First-round PCR used roughly 4 cycles and beta primers RC1.1 and RC1.2 covering TRBC1 and TRBC2. TCR alpha and beta chains were handled separately starting at the second PCR. Each CDR3 protein is one row after TCRdb ran MiXCR on the UMI-ligation and nested PCR reads. The sample gives tens of thousands of distinct CDR3 sequences, 11% of which show up once; roughly a tenth is in the top ten.

This chain links TRBV12-3 or TRBV12-4 with TRBJ1-4; no definite D call. This TCR derives from a human donor. Sequencing was performed on PBMCs spiked with cells of the T cell clone KT2. CDR3 in DNA: TGTGCCAGCAGCCACAGAGTATCAACTAATGAAAAACTGTTTTTT. This sequence encodes CASSHRVSTNEKLFF.